This T cell receptor beta chain was recovered during a study of T cell repertoires in cytomegalovirus infection. Looking at the study overall: Public TCR beta signatures indicated both CMV infection and matching HLA type.

Germline CDR1 SGHDN, CDR2 FVKESK. Trimming took 1 base from V and 3 from J; bases not matched to a gene: 4. The CDR3 contains 16 residues. MiXCR was run by TCRdb on the reads, yielding one entry per CDR3 protein. The table lists 170,000 or so distinct CDR3 sequences, around 14% of them singletons. This clonotype has a count of ten or more. The antigen remains unidentified. Findings and caveats of the study: Dominant in the ex vivo response were TCR beta clonotypes restricted by HLA-C and specific for CMV.

This clonotype was sampled from a human donor in good health (CMV status not recorded). Some clones in this sample may be carry-over from other donors' samples. The source material was PBMCs. The V call is TRBV14, the J call TRBJ2-7; 12 bases align to TRBD2. As DNA, the CDR3 is TGTGCCAGCAGCCAAGCCGGACTAGCGGGATTCTACGAGCAGTACTTC. Protein: CASSQAGLAGFYEQYF.